This section outlines one T cell receptor beta chain sequence together with its context. Its cognate antigen has yet to be identified. Per-base qualities were not stored, and no clone one base away is much larger. Whole blood was collected in K2EDTA tubes by collaborating institutions according to the institutions' own protocols. Collaborator samples were shipped for TCRbeta analysis as frozen whole blood, isolated PBMCs, or DNA extracted from either sample type. This entry is derived from a study of blood T cell repertoires in COVID-19 (dated by TCRdb to between 2020 and 2021). Describing the broader study: Collaborator samples came from the United States, Italy and Spain and covered acute and convalescent phases of COVID-19. The prospective study material was composed of cDNA or gDNA derived from T cells, B-cell-depleted T cells, or PBMCs. Subjects who had been exposed to COVID-19, were actively infected with it, or had recovered from it provided the deeply sampled blood TCRbeta repertoires that made up the dataset. The repertoires were released in a freely available public database intended as a resource for research on the immune response to SARS-CoV-2. The samples were drawn from the first 160 participants of the ongoing ImmuneRACE study and from more than 1,000 subjects provided by 6 global collaborators. Nearly every sample came with metadata listing a de-identified subject ID, COVID-19 status, age in years and sex. Where HLA class I and class II types were available, the types were taken from metadata supplied by the sample provider, not from assay-based typing.

Here is what the overall study found, with its caveats: The quantity of clinical and demographic metadata differed by source and by participant and was supplied without curation.

TCRbeta CDR3 regions were amplified from genomic DNA by means of the immunoSEQ Assay, a bias-controlled multiplex PCR. In the paper's pipeline: The number of nucleated cells in each sample was estimated by amplification of reference gene primers within the assay. To quantify the absolute abundance of each unique TCRbeta CDR3 rearrangement, sequence reads were collapsed and filtered. For each sample, productive Simpson clonality was calculated as the square root of Simpson's diversity index over productive rearrangements. The immuneACCESS repertoire file appears here via TCRdb, limited to in-frame rearrangements. These files lack a portion of the clones; in checked studies, under half of the deficit traces to unresolved V genes, and the cause of the others is not known. V, J and clone size are taken as reported in that table, and D and trimming were inferred from the DNA itself. The sample has approximately 63,000 clones on record, about 76% of them singletons. The ten largest account for about 50% of the sample.

After removal of 5 bases from V and 8 bases from J, the junction retains 7 bases not matched to a gene. From the cysteine through the phenylalanine, the CDR3 covers 14 amino acids. Only the CDR3 DNA is retained, 42 bases long and in frame from the first base. The CDR1 and CDR2 encoded by the germline V gene are MDHEN and SYDVKM. The V gene is TRBV28 and the J gene is TRBJ1-2; 11 of the junction bases match TRBD1. The sequenced sample consisted of peripheral blood. This TCR was recovered from a woman aged 80 or older with acute or convalescent COVID-19. CDR3 loop: CASSQSGTGGGYTF. The nucleotides are TGTGCCAGCAGTCAAAGCGGGACAGGGGGAGGCTACACCTTC.